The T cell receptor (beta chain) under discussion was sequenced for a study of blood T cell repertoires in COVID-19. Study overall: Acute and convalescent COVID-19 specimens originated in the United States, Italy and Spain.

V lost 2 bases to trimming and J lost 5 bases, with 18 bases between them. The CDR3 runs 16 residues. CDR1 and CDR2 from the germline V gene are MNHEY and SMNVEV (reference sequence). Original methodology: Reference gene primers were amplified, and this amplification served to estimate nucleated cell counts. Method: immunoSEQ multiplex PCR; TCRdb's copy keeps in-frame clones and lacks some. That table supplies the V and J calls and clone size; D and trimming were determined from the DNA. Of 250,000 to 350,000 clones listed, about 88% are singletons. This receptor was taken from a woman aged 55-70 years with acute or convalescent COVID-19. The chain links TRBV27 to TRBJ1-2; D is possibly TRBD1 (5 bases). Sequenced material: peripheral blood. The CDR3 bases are TGTGCCAGCAGTTTACGCCTATCTGACAGCCGTTATGGCTACACCTTC. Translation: CASSLRLSDSRYGYTF.